The rows below give T cell receptor beta chains drawn from one sample of a study of persistence of HIV-infected CD4 T cells. The data were produced by immunoSEQ multiplex PCR, yet TCRdb's version contains in-frame clones alone and is incomplete. This table has nearly 20,000 clones, 55% to 65% appearing once. Which antigens these TCRs recognize remains unknown. Material: CD4+ T cells sorted from PBMCs after roughly 18-hour stimulation, obtained from a patient who received antiretroviral therapy. The receptors shown here come from an adult woman with HIV who was CMV-seropositive. Both conserved end residues are part of each CDR3. D genes are given only for firm matches. Rows may omit the clone size; those that give it use once, few, many or a size class.

15	TRBV30	TRBJ1-1	-	medium-sized	CAWRYADRPNTEAFF	TGTGCCTGGAGGTACGCCGACAGACCGAACACTGAAGCTTTCTTT
15	TRBV5-6	TRBJ2-7	-	few	CASSPAGTETYEQYF	TGTGCCAGCAGCCCGGCTGGGACCGAAACCTACGAGCAGTACTTC
16	TRBV7-8	TRBJ1-2	-	-	CASSFLGDRLSVGYTF	TGTGCCAGCAGCTTTCTCGGGGACCGCCTTTCGGTAGGCTACACCTTC
15	TRBV21-1	TRBJ1-2	-	-	CASSKVGGANYGYTF	TGTGCCAGCAGCAAAGTCGGGGGGGCTAACTATGGCTACACCTTC
17	TRBV3-1/TRBV3-2	TRBJ2-3	TRBD2	-	CASSLTKLAGHRYTQYF	TGTGCCAGCAGCCTCACAAAACTAGCGGGCCACCGATATACGCAGTATTTT
15	TRBV5-5	TRBJ1-3	-	-	CASSLNGLSGNTIYF	TGTGCCAGCAGCTTGAACGGACTCTCTGGAAACACCATATATTTT
13	TRBV30	TRBJ1-5	TRBD1	medium-sized	CAWSLQGDQPQHF	TGTGCCTGGAGCTTACAGGGGGATCAGCCCCAGCATTTT
13	TRBV6-5	TRBJ1-5	-	-	CASSSQGSQPQHF	TGTGCCAGCAGTTCCCAGGGCTCTCAGCCCCAGCATTTT
14	TRBV29-1	TRBJ2-3	-	few	CSVEVRLDGYTQYF	TGCAGCGTTGAAGTTAGATTGGACGGTTATACGCAGTATTTT
17	TRBV5-4	TRBJ2-6	-	once	CASSLGTGWYGANVLTF	TGTGCCAGCAGCCTTGGGACGGGATGGTATGGGGCCAACGTCCTGACTTTC
17	TRBV9	TRBJ2-3	TRBD2	-	CASSARRVAGGTDTQYF	TGTGCCAGCAGCGCCCGTCGGGTAGCGGGGGGCACAGATACGCAGTATTTT
15	TRBV5-1	TRBJ2-2	TRBD2	-	CASSLVLAGAGELFF	TGCGCCAGCAGCTTGGTGCTAGCGGGGGCCGGGGAGCTGTTTTTT
10	TRBV10-2	TRBJ1-1	-	medium-sized	CASQNTEAFF	TGCGCCAGCCAAAACACTGAAGCTTTCTTT
14	TRBV7-7	TRBJ2-5	-	once	CASSYRIGAETQYF	TGTGCCAGCAGCTACCGAATTGGGGCGGAGACCCAGTACTTC
13	TRBV12-3/TRBV12-4	TRBJ2-3	-	once	CASSSPIADTQYF	TGTGCCAGCAGTTCCCCTATAGCAGATACGCAGTATTTT
14	TRBV10-1	TRBJ2-7	-	-	CASSRGLSSYEQYF	TGCGCCAGCAGCCGAGGGCTGAGCTCCTACGAGCAGTACTTC
16	TRBV4-1	TRBJ2-7	TRBD1	-	CASSQIPGQGYYEQYF	TGCGCCAGCAGCCAAATTCCGGGACAGGGGTACTACGAGCAGTACTTC
14	TRBV5-1	TRBJ1-2	TRBD1	-	CASSFATGGEGYTF	TGCGCCAGCAGCTTTGCGACAGGGGGCGAGGGCTACACCTTC
15	TRBV21-1	TRBJ1-5	-	-	CASPYDGASNQPQHF	TGTGCCAGCCCCTACGACGGGGCCAGCAATCAGCCCCAGCATTTT
16	TRBV5-4	TRBJ1-3	-	-	CASSPGPILSGNTIYF	TGTGCCAGCAGCCCCGGTCCAATTCTATCTGGAAACACCATATATTTT
15	TRBV9	TRBJ2-1	TRBD2	-	CASSVRAGGPNEQFF	TGTGCCAGCAGCGTGAGAGCGGGGGGGCCCAATGAGCAGTTCTTC
13	TRBV9	TRBJ1-5	-	-	CASSVNENTPQHF	TGTGCCAGCAGCGTCAACGAGAATACTCCCCAGCATTTT
15	TRBV30	TRBJ1-1	TRBD1	-	CAWSVRGRLNTEAFF	TGTGCCTGGAGTGTTAGGGGGCGCCTGAACACTGAAGCTTTCTTT
13	TRBV29-1	TRBJ2-1	TRBD2	-	CSAGVAGAHEQFF	TGCAGCGCCGGGGTAGCGGGGGCCCATGAGCAGTTCTTC
14	TRBV9	TRBJ1-2	-	once	CASSANPVGYGYTF	TGTGCCAGCAGCGCGAACCCCGTCGGCTATGGCTACACCTTC
16	TRBV27	TRBJ1-6	-	few	CASSSAAGVGNSPLHF	TGTGCCAGCAGTTCCGCCGCGGGGGTAGGGAATTCACCCCTCCACTTT
13	TRBV12-5	TRBJ1-2	-	few	CASGASDLYGYTF	TGTGCTAGTGGCGCGTCAGACCTCTATGGCTACACCTTC
14	TRBV5-4	TRBJ1-3	-	-	CATSAWRSGNTIYF	TGTGCCACCTCAGCTTGGAGGTCTGGAAACACCATATATTTT
14	TRBV10-2	TRBJ2-7	TRBD1	few	CASSVEGQGGEQYF	TGCGCCAGCAGTGTTGAAGGACAGGGCGGCGAGCAGTACTTC
14	TRBV7-8	TRBJ2-4	-	-	CASSLRGAGNIQYF	TGTGCCAGCAGCTTACGGGGGGCAGGAAACATTCAGTACTTC
20	TRBV15	TRBJ2-1	TRBD2	-	CATSRDLGLAGGVGYNEQFF	TGTGCCACCAGCAGAGATCTAGGACTAGCGGGGGGAGTAGGATACAATGAGCAGTTCTTC
13	TRBV10-3	TRBJ1-1	-	few	CAISGHSNTEAFF	TGTGCCATCAGTGGACATAGCAACACTGAAGCTTTCTTT
15	TRBV7-2	TRBJ1-1	-	-	CASRDYGGYSSEAFF	TGTGCCAGCAGGGACTATGGGGGATATTCCTCTGAAGCTTTCTTT
12	TRBV2	TRBJ1-2	-	-	CASRIRTDGYTF	TGTGCCAGCAGGATAAGGACAGATGGCTACACCTTC
13	TRBV11-1	TRBJ1-1	-	-	CASSLQVGTEAFF	TGTGCCAGCAGCTTACAGGTCGGGACTGAAGCTTTCTTT
14	TRBV7-2	TRBJ2-5	-	-	CASNRRDRGETQYF	TGTGCCAGCAACCGAAGGGACCGAGGAGAGACCCAGTACTTC
13	TRBV29-1	TRBJ1-5	TRBD1	-	CSVREGGGQPQHF	TGCAGCGTGAGGGAAGGGGGCGGTCAGCCCCAGCATTTT
14	TRBV6-5	TRBJ1-4	TRBD1	-	CASILDRDNEKLFF	TGTGCCAGCATCCTGGACAGGGATAATGAAAAACTGTTTTTT
14	TRBV9	TRBJ2-3	TRBD2	-	CASSSGGAPDTQYF	TGTGCCAGCAGTAGCGGGGGGGCCCCAGATACGCAGTATTTT
15	TRBV7-2	TRBJ1-3	-	-	CASSLGGSSGNTIYF	TGTGCCAGCAGCTTAGGCGGGTCCTCTGGAAACACCATATATTTT
14	TRBV20-1	TRBJ1-4	-	-	CSASVGGLGEKLFF	TGCAGTGCTAGTGTCGGGGGGCTGGGTGAAAAACTGTTTTTT
15	TRBV5-4	TRBJ2-1	-	-	CASSLAKTGYNEQFF	TGTGCCAGCAGCTTGGCCAAAACAGGGTACAATGAGCAGTTCTTC
17	TRBV3-1/TRBV3-2	TRBJ2-4	TRBD2	-	CASSPPGGGIAKNIQYF	TGTGCCAGCAGCCCCCCTGGCGGGGGAATAGCCAAAAACATTCAGTACTTC
16	TRBV2	TRBJ1-1	-	-	CASSDGDLVMNTEAFF	TGTGCCAGCAGTGACGGCGACCTGGTCATGAACACTGAAGCTTTCTTT
13	TRBV25-1	TRBJ2-3	-	-	CASSEYGVHTQYF	TGTGCCAGCAGTGAATATGGGGTGCATACGCAGTATTTT
14	TRBV7-8	TRBJ1-2	-	-	CASSLVGFGYGYTF	TGTGCCAGCAGCTTAGTAGGGTTCGGCTATGGCTACACCTTC
17	TRBV4-2	TRBJ2-6	-	medium-sized	CASRPEPLLSGANVLTF	TGTGCCAGCAGACCGGAGCCGCTTCTCTCTGGGGCCAACGTCCTGACTTTC
13	TRBV18	TRBJ2-7	TRBD1	-	CASSRQGAYEQYF	TGTGCCAGCTCGAGACAGGGGGCCTACGAGCAGTACTTC
14	TRBV27	TRBJ1-3	-	-	CASGERGSGNTIYF	TGTGCCAGCGGAGAAAGGGGATCTGGAAACACCATATATTTT
14	TRBV6-6	TRBJ1-2	TRBD1	-	CASSKTGTGGGYTF	TGTGCCAGCAGCAAGACCGGGACAGGGGGTGGCTACACCTTC
14	TRBV30	TRBJ1-1	-	-	CAWSVFGGQIGAFF	TGTGCCTGGAGTGTATTTGGGGGGCAAATTGGAGCTTTCTTT
14	TRBV29-1	TRBJ1-1	-	few	CSASLRQFDTEAFF	TGCAGCGCCTCTCTCCGGCAGTTCGACACTGAAGCTTTCTTT
15	TRBV7-6	TRBJ1-1	-	few	CASSLGGGRGTEAFF	TGTGCCAGCAGCTTAGGAGGGGGTCGGGGCACTGAAGCTTTCTTT